In its sample, the clone carrying this T cell receptor (beta chain) was seen once. Its specificity is unknown. These data come from a study of cytomegalovirus exposure and HLA in healthy donors. Study-level results: High sensitivity and specificity were reportedly achieved when the classifier diagnosed cytomegalovirus status. Clonal expansion was found to be greater in HLA-associated TCR beta chains than in equally common others in a later analysis. Previous analysis showed most TCR beta V segments were productive about 87% or about 30% of the time.

Germline V gene data show CDR1 as WNHNN and CDR2 as SYGVQD (reference sequence). With V trimmed by 0 bases and J by 2 bases, 5 bases remained unmatched. This CDR3 spans 17 amino acids. The PCR employed 60 Vbeta primers together with 13 Jbeta primers. TCRdb's table, derived via immunoSEQ multiplex PCR, lists solely in-frame clones and lacks some. Of some 220,000 clones listed, roughly 79% were seen once; the top ten hold over 0.5%. This receptor was identified in a woman in her 40s in good health and CMV-seronegative. This chain links TRBV10-1 with TRBJ2-3; TRBD2 matches at 10 bases. The source material was PBMCs. CDR3 in amino acids: CASSESPSGGFTDTQYF. The CDR3 region has the DNA TGCGCCAGCAGTGAGTCCCCTAGCGGGGGTTTCACAGATACGCAGTATTTT.